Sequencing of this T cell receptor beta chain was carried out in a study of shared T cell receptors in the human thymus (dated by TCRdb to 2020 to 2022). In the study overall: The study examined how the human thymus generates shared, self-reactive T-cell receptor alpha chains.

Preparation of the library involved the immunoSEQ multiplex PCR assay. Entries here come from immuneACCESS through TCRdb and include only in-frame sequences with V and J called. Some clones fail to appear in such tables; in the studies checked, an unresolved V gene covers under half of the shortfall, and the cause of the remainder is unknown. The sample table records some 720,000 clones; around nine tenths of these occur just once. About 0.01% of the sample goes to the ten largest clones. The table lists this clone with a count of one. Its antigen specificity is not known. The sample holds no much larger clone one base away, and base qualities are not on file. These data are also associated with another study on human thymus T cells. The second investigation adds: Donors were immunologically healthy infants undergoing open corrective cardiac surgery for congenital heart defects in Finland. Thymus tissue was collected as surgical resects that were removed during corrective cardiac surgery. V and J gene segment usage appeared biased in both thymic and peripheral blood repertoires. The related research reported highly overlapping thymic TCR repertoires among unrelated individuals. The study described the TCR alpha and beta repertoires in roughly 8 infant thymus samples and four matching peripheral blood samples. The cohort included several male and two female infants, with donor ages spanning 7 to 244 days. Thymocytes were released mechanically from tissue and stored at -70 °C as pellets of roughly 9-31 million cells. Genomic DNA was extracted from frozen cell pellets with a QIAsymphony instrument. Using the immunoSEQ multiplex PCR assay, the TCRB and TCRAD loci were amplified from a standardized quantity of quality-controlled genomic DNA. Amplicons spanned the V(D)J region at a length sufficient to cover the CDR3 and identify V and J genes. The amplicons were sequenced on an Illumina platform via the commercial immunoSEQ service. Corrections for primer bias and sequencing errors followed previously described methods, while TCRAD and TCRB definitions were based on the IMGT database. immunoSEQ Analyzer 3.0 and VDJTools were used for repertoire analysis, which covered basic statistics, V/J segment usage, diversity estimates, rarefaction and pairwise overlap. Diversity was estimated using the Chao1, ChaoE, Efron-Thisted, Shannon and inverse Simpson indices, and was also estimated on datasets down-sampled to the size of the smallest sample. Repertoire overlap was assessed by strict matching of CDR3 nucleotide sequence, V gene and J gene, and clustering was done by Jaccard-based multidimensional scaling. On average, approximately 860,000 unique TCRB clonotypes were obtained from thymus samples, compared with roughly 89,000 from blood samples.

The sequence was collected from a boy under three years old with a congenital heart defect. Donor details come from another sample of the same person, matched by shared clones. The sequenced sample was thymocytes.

The base sequence is TGTGCCAGCAGCCCTTTTAAATCGGGACTAGCGGGTATCCTAGCCAAAAACATTCAGTACTTC. This yields the protein CASSPFKSGLAGILAKNIQYF. The chain employs TRBV27 and TRBJ2-4, with 12 bases aligning to TRBD2. For CDR1 and CDR2, the germline V gene (reference sequence) lists MNHEY and SMNVEV. CDR3 length: 21 amino acids, cysteine to phenylalanine. Left in the record is the CDR3 DNA by itself, 63 bases read in frame from the first base. Trimming accounts for 6 bases at V and 0 bases at J, while the number of junction bases matched to no gene is 18.